The clone carrying this TCR beta chain was observed a handful of times. What it binds is not known. Germline lookup yields CDR1 SGHAT and CDR2 FQNNGV. V lost 3 bases and J 3 bases, leaving 8 bases between the germline ends. This CDR3 has 13 amino acids. This specimen comes from a study of identical twins. Study-wide results and caveats: Beta out-of-frame sequences showed weaker excess sharing between twins. Cord blood's abundant beta clonotypes had fewer insertions, unlike memory repertoires.

Each CDR3 protein gets one entry after TCRdb re-called the 5' RACE reads with MiXCR. Of approximately 530,000 distinct CDR3 sequences in the sample, around 22% were seen once. There were only healthy Caucasians among the donors. This same sample was also part of a study on yellow fever vaccine responses in identical twins. That work adds: Vaccine T cell responses of twins reportedly seemed partly convergent and partly personalized.

This rearrangement joins TRBV11-2 to TRBJ1-1; D is uncertain. This TCR was sampled from a woman aged 18-29 years in good health. Sequencing was carried out using CD4+ T cells sorted from blood. The CDR3 here is CASSLFSDTEAFF. The DNA for the CDR3 is TGTGCCAGCAGCTTGTTTAGTGACACTGAAGCTTTCTTT.